This T cell receptor (beta chain) was identified in a study of T-cell memory formation after mild COVID-19. The germline V gene encodes CDR1 LGHNA and CDR2 YNFKEQ. Losses at the gene ends were 3 bases for V and 4 bases for J; bases not matched to a gene: 8. The CDR3 length is 16 residues. TCRdb redid the calling of the 5' RACE reads with MiXCR, one entry per CDR3 protein. The data hold around 150,000 distinct CDR3 sequences, with about a third observed a single time. This clonotype was seen a handful of times. The chain joins TRBV4-2 to TRBJ2-3; 9 nucleotides align to TRBD2. The source of this sequence is an adult woman who had mild COVID-19 (a few samples of this study predate the infection). Cell type and time point are not known. The sequenced sample was PBMCs or a T cell subset sorted from them (not recorded which). The CDR3 region has the DNA TGTGCCAGCAGCCAGATAGCGGGAGCTCGGGCAGATACGCAGTATTTT. Translating gives CASSQIAGARADTQYF.